This TCR beta chain was obtained from a study of T cell changes during pregnancy in multiple sclerosis (dated by TCRdb to about 2019). Context from the whole study: Changes in the T cell repertoire over the course of pregnancy were examined in this study in women with multiple sclerosis.

The library was produced with the immunoSEQ multiplex PCR assay. The clones in this table, taken by TCRdb from immuneACCESS, are in-frame only. Not every clone is retained; where verified, under half of the shortfall comes from an unresolved V gene, and the cause of the rest is unknown. The sample table holds 40,000 to 55,000 clones, of which approximately 92% were seen once. 8% to 9.5% of the sample is in the top ten clones. A note on this clone: Its antigen remains unidentified. No qualities accompany the bases; no much larger clone lies one base away.

This specimen was CD8+ T cells from peripheral blood mononuclear cells, taken in the second trimester of pregnancy. The clonotype originates from a female donor with multiple sclerosis, enrolled in a pregnancy study.

CDR3 sequence: CASGQTPPDTQYF. The DNA reads TGTGCCAGCGGTCAGACACCTCCAGATACGCAGTATTTT. The rearranged chain carries TRBV6-1 and TRBJ2-3; no D gene call is confident. The CDR1 and CDR2 encoded by the germline V gene are MNHNS and SASEGT. From its cysteine to its phenylalanine, the CDR3 spans 13 amino acids. The CDR3 DNA has 39 bases and is translated from base 1. Cut back by 8 bases and 4 bases, the V and J ends lie 13 bases apart.